What follows are 16 T cell receptor beta chains derived from one specimen sequenced in a study of T-cell reconstitution after alpha-beta-depleted transplantation in children. Unique molecular identifiers were built into the TCRbeta library. TCRdb processed the PCR reads anew with MiXCR; each CDR3 protein has one entry. The sample records around 800,000 distinct CDR3 sequences, 15% to 20% being singletons. Sequencing was performed on PBMCs, mostly from graft donor cells, taken 360 days after TCRalphabeta/CD19-depleted stem cell transplant. All receptors derive from a male patient between 10 and 17 years old who had a stem cell transplant for acute lymphoblastic leukemia, so the T cells may come from the graft donor.

V gene TRBV30 combines with J gene TRBJ2-5, with a possible D match to TRBD2 (5 bases). CDR3 length: 13 amino acids. Germline V gives CDR1 GTSNPN, CDR2 SVGIG (reference sequence). The ends were cut back, 2 bases at V and 2 bases at J, with 9 bases in the middle. The CDR3 DNA is TGTGCCTGGAGTTTATCGGGGCAAGAGACCCAGTACTTC. This encodes CAWSLSGQETQYF.

This clonotype was counted only a few times. V usage is TRBV2 and J usage is TRBJ1-1; D unresolved. The V end was cut by 5 bases, the J end by 3 bases, with 13 bases between. The CDR3 consists of 14 residues. Looked up from germline, CDR1 is SNHLY and CDR2 is FYNNEI. The CDR3 reads CASSWRVRDTEAFF. CDR3 coding DNA: TGTGCCAGCAGTTGGAGGGTGCGGGACACTGAAGCTTTCTTT. Full variable domain (remainder filled in from reference TRBV2 and TRBJ1-1): EPEVTQTPSHQVTQMGQEVILRCVPISNHLYFYWYRQILGQKVEFLVSFYNNEISEKSEIFDDQFSVERPDGSNFTLKIRSTKLEDSAMYFCASSWRVRDTEAFFGQGTRLTVV.

V gene TRBV7-9 combines with J gene TRBJ2-3, with TRBD1 matching 7 bases. The CDR3 totals 16 residues. Trimming removed 5 bases from V and 1 base from J; junction bases left unmatched: 9. CDR1 SEHNR and CDR2 FQNEAQ come from the germline V gene (reference sequence). CDR3 in amino acids: CASSNSGGARTDTQYF. The CDR3 DNA sequence: TGTGCCAGCAGCAACTCAGGGGGTGCTCGCACAGATACGCAGTATTTT.

This clonotype was observed at least ten times. CDR3 loop: CASSPLRVTGELFF. The CDR3 DNA follows: TGTGCCAGCAGCCCTTTAAGGGTGACCGGGGAGCTGTTTTTT. The gene calls are TRBV7-7 and TRBJ2-2; D gene ambiguous. This CDR3 is built from 14 residues. The germline gives CDR1 SSHAT, CDR2 FNYEAQ (reference sequence). The V and J ends lost 5 bases and 5 bases respectively, with 12 bases between them.

Only a few counts were recorded for this clonotype. The V gene is TRBV20-1, the J gene TRBJ2-3, with unresolved D. The CDR3 runs 14 residues. Germline values: CDR1 DFQATT, CDR2 SNEGSKA (reference sequence). Deletions cut 2 bases from V and 0 bases from J, with 9 bases between. CDR3 in DNA: TGCAGTGCTAGAAGGGCTCAAAGCACAGATACGCAGTATTTT. It translates to CSARRAQSTDTQYF.

The rearrangement uses TRBV10-3 and TRBJ2-1, with D unresolved. Between the trimmed V and J ends, which lost 8 bases and 6 bases, there was a span of 14 bases. CDR1 and CDR2 from the germline V gene are ENHRY and SYGVKD. This CDR3 has 13 amino acids. The CDR3 here is CAIEPKVGNEQFF. DNA of the CDR3: TGTGCCATCGAACCCAAAGTAGGCAATGAGCAGTTCTTC.

This clonotype occurred a few times. The chain couples TRBV29-1 to TRBJ2-7; 14 nucleotides line up with TRBD2. From germline, CDR1 is SQVTM and CDR2 ANQGSEA. The CDR3 extends over 15 amino acids. The junction had 2 bases not matched to a gene; V was cut back by 1 base and J by 3 bases. CDR3 coding DNA: TGCAGCGTTGAAGGGGGACTAGCGGGAGACTACGAGCAGTACTTC. It yields the protein CSVEGGLAGDYEQYF.

The V and J genes are TRBV5-5 and TRBJ1-1; D is possibly TRBD1 (6 bases). Germline values: CDR1 SGHKS, CDR2 YYEKEE (reference sequence). The CDR3 consists of 15 residues. Trimming removed 6 bases at V and 1 base at J, with 16 bases between. The CDR3: CASTPWGGENTEAFF. Written as DNA, the CDR3 is TGTGCCAGCACCCCATGGGGGGGCGAGAACACTGAAGCTTTCTTT.

The rearrangement links TRBV20-1 to TRBJ2-7; the D gene is possibly TRBD1 (5 bases). Trimming removed 2 bases from V and 4 bases from J, with 12 bases in between. Germline loops: CDR1 DFQATT, CDR2 SNEGSKA (reference sequence). The CDR3 extends over 13 amino acids. In DNA, the CDR3 is TGCAGTGCTAGATATGGGGCCCCATACGAGCAGTACTTC. It specifies CSARYGAPYEQYF.

V and J are TRBV29-1 and TRBJ2-5; D is possibly TRBD1 (6 bases). Germline CDR1 reads SQVTM; CDR2 reads ANQGSEA. V was pared by 6 bases and J by 3 bases, with 26 bases between. The CDR3 contains 17 residues. CDR3 DNA sequence: TGCAGCGTCGCCCGAGGACAGTGGGGTGAGACCAAAGAGACCCAGTACTTC. This codes for CSVARGQWGETKETQYF.

The chain employs TRBV21-1 and TRBJ2-4. TRBV21-1 is a pseudogene locus. The CDR3 runs to 15 residues. CDR3 in DNA: TGTGCCAGCAGCAAAGGGGGTACAGCCAAAAACATTCAGTACTTC. It is translated as CASSKGGTAKNIQYF.

Ten or more counts support this clonotype. The chain links TRBV5-1 to TRBJ1-1, with D tentatively TRBD1 (5 bases). The CDR3 extends over 16 amino acids. Germline V gene sequence: CDR1 SGHRS, CDR2 YFSETQ. V gave up 2 bases and J gave up 7 bases, with 21 bases separating them. The CDR3 region is CASSFHLTAWGDEAFF. DNA of the CDR3: TGCGCCAGCAGCTTCCACCTCACGGCCTGGGGGGATGAAGCTTTCTTT.

This clonotype has only a few counts. The chain has TRBV14 and TRBJ2-6; D is undetermined. With 1 base removed from V and 2 bases from J, the gap between germline ends came to 6 bases. Germline values: CDR1 SGHDN, CDR2 FVKESK. The CDR3 spans 15 residues. DNA of the CDR3: TGTGCCAGCAGCCAAGGGCTCCCTGGGGCCAACGTCCTGACTTTC. Amino acids: CASSQGLPGANVLTF.

A few counts support this clonotype. The chain employs TRBV7-3 and TRBJ2-3; weak D call: TRBD1 (5 bases). CDR3 length: 13 residues. Germline CDR1 is SGHTA and CDR2 is FQGTGA. The V end was cut by 1 base, the J end by 7 bases, with 9 bases between. The CDR3 here is CASSLKAGNTQYF. CDR3 in DNA: TGTGCCAGCAGCTTAAAAGCAGGGAATACGCAGTATTTT.

This clonotype was detected only a few times. This rearrangement joins TRBV11-2 to TRBJ2-6, with D perhaps matching TRBD2 (5 bases). This CDR3 is built from 17 residues. Per the germline V gene, CDR1 is SGHAT and CDR2 is FQNNGV. V was trimmed by 2 bases and J by 0 bases, leaving 11 bases between them. This CDR3 reads CASSLFGEYSGANVLTF. The DNA for the CDR3 is TGTGCCAGCAGCTTATTTGGGGAGTACTCTGGGGCCAACGTCCTGACTTTC.

The chain carries TRBV4-1 and TRBJ2-1, with 13 positions matching TRBD2. Germline values: CDR1 MGHRA, CDR2 YSYEKL. The V and J ends lost 4 bases and 0 bases, in that order; junction bases with no gene match: 12. CDR3 length: 20 amino acids. The CDR3 loop is CASSPNGGGLAGSSYNEQFF. CDR3 nucleotide sequence: TGCGCCAGCAGCCCAAACGGCGGGGGACTAGCGGGGAGCTCCTACAATGAGCAGTTCTTC.